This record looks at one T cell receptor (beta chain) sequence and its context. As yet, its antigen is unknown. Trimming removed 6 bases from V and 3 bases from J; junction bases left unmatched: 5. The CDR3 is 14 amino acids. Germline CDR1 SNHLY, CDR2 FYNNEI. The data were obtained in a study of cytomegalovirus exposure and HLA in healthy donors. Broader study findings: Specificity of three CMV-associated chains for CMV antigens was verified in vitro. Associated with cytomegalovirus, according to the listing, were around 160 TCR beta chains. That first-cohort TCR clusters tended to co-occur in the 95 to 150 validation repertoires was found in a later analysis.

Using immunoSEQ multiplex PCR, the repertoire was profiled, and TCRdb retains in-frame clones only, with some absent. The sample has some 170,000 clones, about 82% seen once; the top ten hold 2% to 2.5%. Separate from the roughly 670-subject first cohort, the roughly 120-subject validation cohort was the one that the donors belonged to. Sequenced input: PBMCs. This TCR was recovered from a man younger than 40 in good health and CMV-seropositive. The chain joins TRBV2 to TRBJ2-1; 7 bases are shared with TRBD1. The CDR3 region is CASSTGAFYNEQFF. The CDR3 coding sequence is TGTGCCAGCAGCACAGGGGCCTTCTACAATGAGCAGTTCTTC.